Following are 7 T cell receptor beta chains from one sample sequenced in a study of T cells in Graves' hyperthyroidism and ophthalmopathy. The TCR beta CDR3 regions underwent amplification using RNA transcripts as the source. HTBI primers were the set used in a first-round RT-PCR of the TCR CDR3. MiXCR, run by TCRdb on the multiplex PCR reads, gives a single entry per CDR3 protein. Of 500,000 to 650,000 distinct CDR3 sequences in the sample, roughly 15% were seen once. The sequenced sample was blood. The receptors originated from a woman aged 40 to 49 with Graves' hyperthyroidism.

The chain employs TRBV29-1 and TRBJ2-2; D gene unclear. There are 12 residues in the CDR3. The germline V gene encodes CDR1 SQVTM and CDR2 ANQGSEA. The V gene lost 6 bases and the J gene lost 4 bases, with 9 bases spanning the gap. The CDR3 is CSVTGATGELFF. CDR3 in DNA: TGCAGCGTCACCGGTGCCACCGGGGAGCTGTTTTTT.

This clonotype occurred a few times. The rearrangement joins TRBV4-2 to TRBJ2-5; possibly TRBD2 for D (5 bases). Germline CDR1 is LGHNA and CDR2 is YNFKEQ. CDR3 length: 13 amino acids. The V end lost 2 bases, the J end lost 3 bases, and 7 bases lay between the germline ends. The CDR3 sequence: CASSQTREETQYF. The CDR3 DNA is TGTGCCAGCAGCCAAACTAGAGAAGAGACCCAGTACTTC.

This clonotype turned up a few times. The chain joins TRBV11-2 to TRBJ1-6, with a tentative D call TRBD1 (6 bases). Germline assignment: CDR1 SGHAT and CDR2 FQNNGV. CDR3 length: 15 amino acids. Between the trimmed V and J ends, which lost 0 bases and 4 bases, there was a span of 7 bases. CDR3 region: CASSLEQGYNSPLHF. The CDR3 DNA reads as TGTGCCAGCAGCTTAGAACAGGGTTATAATTCACCCCTCCACTTT.

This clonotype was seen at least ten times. The CDR3 reads CASSLGDRGEQYF. The CDR3 DNA sequence: TGCGCCAGCAGCTTGGGGGACAGGGGCGAGCAGTACTTC. The genes are TRBV5-1 and TRBJ2-7, with TRBD1 identical over 10 bases. In germline, CDR1 is SGHRS, CDR2 YFSETQ. The CDR3 spans 13 residues. The V and J ends lost 0 bases and 6 bases, in that order; junction bases with no gene match: 0.

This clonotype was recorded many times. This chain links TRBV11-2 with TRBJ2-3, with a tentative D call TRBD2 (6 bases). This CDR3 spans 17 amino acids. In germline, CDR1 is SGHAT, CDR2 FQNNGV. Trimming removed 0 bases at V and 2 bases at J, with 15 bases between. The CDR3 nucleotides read TGTGCCAGCAGCTTAGATCTCCAGCGGGCGTACACAGATACGCAGTATTTT. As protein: CASSLDLQRAYTDTQYF.

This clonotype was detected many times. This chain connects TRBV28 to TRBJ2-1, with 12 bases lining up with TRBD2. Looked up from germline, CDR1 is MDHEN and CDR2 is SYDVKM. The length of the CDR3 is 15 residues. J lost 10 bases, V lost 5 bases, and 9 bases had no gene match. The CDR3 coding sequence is TGTGCCAGCAGTCGCGGACTAGCGGGGAAGGGGGAGCAGTTCTTC. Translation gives CASSRGLAGKGEQFF.

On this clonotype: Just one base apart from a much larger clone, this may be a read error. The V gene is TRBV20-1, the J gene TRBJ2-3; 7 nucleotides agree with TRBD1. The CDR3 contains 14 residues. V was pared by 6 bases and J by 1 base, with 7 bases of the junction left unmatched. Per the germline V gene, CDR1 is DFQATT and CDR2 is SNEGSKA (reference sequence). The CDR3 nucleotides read TGCAGTGCCAGCCGGGGACAGCGCACAGATACGCAGTATTTT. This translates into CSASRGQRTDTQYF.